The 19 T cell receptor beta chains listed next were all sequenced from one sample in a study of a mutant IDH1 vaccine in newly diagnosed glioma. Sequencing was performed with immunoSEQ multiplex PCR; in TCRdb, only in-frame clones are kept and a portion is missing. The sample holds roughly 22,000 clones, more than 75% seen once. Their target antigens are unknown. Time point given: week 47, end of study. Topical imiquimod was applied with each vaccine dose, which held 300 ug of mutant IDH1 20-mer peptide. The sequencing used PBMCs, collected from a glioma patient whose treatment included an IDH1 peptide vaccine. Receptors were obtained from a middle-aged man with glioma. Some clones in this sample may be carry-over from other donors' samples.

The chain couples TRBV7-2 to TRBJ1-1; 9 nucleotides line up with TRBD1. Trimming at V came to 5 bases and at J to 4 bases, leaving 8 bases not matched to a gene. The CDR3 length is 15 residues. Per germline, CDR1 SGHTA and CDR2 FQGNSA. CDR3 region: CASSPETGGSTEAFF. CDR3 DNA: TGTGCCAGCAGCCCGGAGACAGGGGGATCCACTGAAGCTTTCTTT.

The chain has TRBV18 and TRBJ1-4; TRBD1 matches 8 bases. Germline-derived CDR1 and CDR2 are KGHSH and LQKENI. The CDR3 is 17 amino acids. V trimming: 1 base; J trimming: 5 bases; junction bases outside the gene matches: 9. CDR3 coding DNA: TGTGCCAGCTCACCACTTCCCCAGGGGGCCCTAAATGAAAAACTGTTTTTT. It codes for CASSPLPQGALNEKLFF.

This clone has a handful of counts. The rearrangement joins TRBV30 to TRBJ2-2; 9 positions agree with TRBD2. V was clipped by 3 bases and J by 7 bases; unmatched bases: 6. The germline CDR1 and CDR2 sequences are GTSNPN and SVGIG (reference sequence). CDR3 length: 14 amino acids. In DNA, the CDR3 is TGTGCCTGGAGGCCTAGCGGGGAAGGCGGGGAGCTGTTTTTT. The encoded protein is CAWRPSGEGGELFF.

This chain uses TRBV30 with TRBJ2-2; 7 bases line up with TRBD1. CDR1 is GTSNPN and CDR2 is SVGIG in the germline V gene (reference sequence). The CDR3 runs to 13 residues. The V segment lost 5 bases and the J segment 7 bases; nucleotides outside the gene matches: 7. The CDR3 reads CAWATGEIGELFF. The CDR3 DNA is TGTGCCTGGGCAACAGGGGAGATCGGGGAGCTGTTTTTT.

The chain employs TRBV14 and TRBJ2-6; 8 bases match TRBD1. The CDR3 is made up of 17 amino acids. The V gene end was trimmed by 4 bases and the J gene end by 3 bases; junction bases not matched to a gene: 8. Germline V CDR1 and CDR2: SGHDN, FVKESK. The CDR3 sequence: CASSLRPGGFGANVLTF. In DNA form, the CDR3 reads TGTGCCAGCAGCCTAAGACCAGGGGGCTTTGGGGCCAACGTCCTGACTTTC.

The genes are TRBV2 and TRBJ1-4; D might be TRBD1 (6 bases). Trimming cost V 4 bases and J 7 bases, with 13 bases left between them. This CDR3 comprises 14 residues. Germline-derived CDR1 and CDR2 are SNHLY and FYNNEI. Here the CDR3 reads CASSGGGLSEKLFF. In nucleotides, the CDR3 is TGTGCCAGCAGTGGAGGGGGTTTAAGTGAAAAACTGTTTTTT.

The chain links TRBV6-5 to TRBJ1-3; D ambiguous. Germline CDR1 is MNHEY and CDR2 is SVGAGI. The CDR3 consists of 14 residues. Trimming stripped 6 bases from V and 4 bases from J, with 13 bases between. The CDR3 protein is CASSRSGRGNTIYF. The CDR3 DNA is TGTGCCAGCAGCAGATCAGGACGGGGAAACACCATATATTTT.

The chain has TRBV29-1 and TRBJ2-7, with D hard to call. Germline V gene lookup returns CDR1 SQVTM and CDR2 ANQGSEA. This CDR3 contains 12 residues. Trimming removed 4 bases from V and 3 bases from J, with 10 bases in between. CDR3 amino acids: CSVAGRGYEQYF. The CDR3, as DNA: TGCAGCGTTGCTGGCAGAGGCTACGAGCAGTACTTC.

The table lists this clone with a few counts. V and J are TRBV6-1 and TRBJ2-2; D is unresolved. Germline V lookup: CDR1 MNHNS, CDR2 SASEGT. Trimming took off 0 bases at V and 4 bases at J, with 6 bases between the two ends. The CDR3 has 14 amino acids. CDR3 nucleotides: TGTGCCAGCAGTGAAGCGGCAGTCACCGGGGAGCTGTTTTTT. This encodes CASSEAAVTGELFF.

V is TRBV29-1 and J is TRBJ1-1; the D is unclear. Trimming stripped 2 bases from V and 3 bases from J, with 10 bases between. Germline V gene sequence: CDR1 SQVTM, CDR2 ANQGSEA. The CDR3 extends over 13 amino acids. The DNA of the CDR3 is TGCAGCGTTGAACCACGCTGGGACACTGAAGCTTTCTTT. It is translated as CSVEPRWDTEAFF.

V and J are TRBV27 and TRBJ2-3; D may be TRBD2 (6 bases). Germline CDR1 is MNHEY and CDR2 is SMNVEV (reference sequence). The CDR3 loop spans 16 amino acids. The ends were cut back, 6 bases at V and 6 bases at J, with 22 bases in the middle. This CDR3 reads CASSPLEGWMGDTQYF. CDR3 nucleotide sequence: TGTGCCAGCAGCCCGCTGGAGGGTTGGATGGGGGATACGCAGTATTTT.

This sequence joins TRBV27 and TRBJ1-2; a possible D gene is TRBD1 (6 bases). The ends were cut back, 0 bases at V and 8 bases at J, with 13 bases in the middle. There are 14 residues in the CDR3. Germline CDR1 reads MNHEY; CDR2 reads SMNVEV (reference sequence). CDR3 coding DNA: TGTGCCAGCAGTTTATCAAATCAGGGGTTCGGCTACACCTTC. Amino acid sequence: CASSLSNQGFGYTF.

In this sample, this clone turned up once. V usage is TRBV19 and J usage is TRBJ2-7; no clear D. V was trimmed by 2 bases and J by 4 bases, leaving 12 bases between them. In germline, CDR1 is LNHDA, CDR2 SQIVND (reference sequence). The CDR3 runs 14 residues. CDR3 nucleotide sequence: TGTGCCAGTAGTATAAATGTAGGCGGATACGAGCAGTACTTC. It yields the protein CASSINVGGYEQYF.

This chain links TRBV6-6 with TRBJ1-2; D is possibly TRBD1 (6 bases). Trimming took off 8 bases at V and 0 bases at J, with 13 bases between the two ends. CDR3 length equals 14 residues. The germline gives CDR1 MNHNY, CDR2 SVGAGI (reference sequence). The CDR3 region is CASEGDIPNYGYTF. The CDR3 DNA reads TGTGCCAGCGAGGGGGATATACCTAACTATGGCTACACCTTC.

The sample holds one count of this clone. The chain links TRBV6-1 to TRBJ2-7; a weak D match, TRBD2 (5 bases). Trimming cost V 4 bases and J 5 bases, with 12 bases left between them. The CDR3 runs to 13 residues. Germline V gene lookup returns CDR1 MNHNS and CDR2 SASEGT. The CDR3 bases are TGTGCCAGCAGTGTTAGGCGCGGGCACGAGCAGTACTTC. Its translation is CASSVRRGHEQYF.

V gene TRBV6-4 combines with J gene TRBJ2-1, with 14 bases fitting TRBD2. The CDR3 runs to 15 residues. V lost 6 bases, J lost 9 bases, and 7 bases stayed unmatched. Germline loops: CDR1 MRHNA, CDR2 SNTAGT. The CDR3 DNA reads TGTGCCAGCAGCGCGACTAGCGGGGGGGCCAGTGAGCAGTTCTTC. Protein: CASSATSGGASEQFF.

The gene calls are TRBV30 and TRBJ1-2; 7 bases align to TRBD1. The CDR3 totals 14 residues. The V gene's germline CDR1 is GTSNPN and CDR2 SVGIG (reference sequence). The J segment lost 1 base and the V segment lost 3 bases, leaving 5 bases of the junction unmatched. The CDR3 reads CAWRETGVNYGYTF. The CDR3 DNA reads as TGTGCCTGGAGAGAAACAGGGGTTAACTATGGCTACACCTTC.

The CDR3 loop is CASSLGQQGTEAFF. In nucleotides, the CDR3 is TGTGCCAGCAGTTTAGGTCAGCAGGGCACTGAAGCTTTCTTT. V gene TRBV28 combines with J gene TRBJ1-1; a weak D match, TRBD1 (5 bases). This CDR3 has 14 residues. In germline, CDR1 is MDHEN, CDR2 SYDVKM. The ends were cut back, 2 bases at V and 4 bases at J, with 11 bases in the middle.

The J gene is TRBJ1-1, the V gene TRBV6-6; 9 bases are a match to TRBD1. Germline CDR1 is MNHNY and CDR2 is SVGAGI (reference sequence). The length of the CDR3 is 14 residues. V dropped 7 bases and J dropped 5; count of bases not matched to a gene: 8. The CDR3: CASTTGGEGTEAFF. The CDR3 DNA reads TGTGCCAGCACCACAGGGGGCGAAGGGACTGAAGCTTTCTTT.